The 20 T cell receptor beta chains presented below share a single source sample, sequenced in a study of siplizumab effects on memory and regulatory T cells. Sequencing used immunoSEQ multiplex PCR; TCRdb keeps in-frame clones, though not all of them. The table has 85,000 to 130,000 clones, 93% seen once. Specimen: Tregs sorted from blood. These receptors came from a human donor in good health.

The genes are TRBV6-5 and TRBJ2-5; unclear D gene. V lost 8 bases and J 0 bases, leaving 10 bases between the germline ends. The CDR3 runs 13 residues. The germline CDR1 and CDR2 sequences are MNHEY and SVGAGI. The CDR3 protein is CASLRWDQETQYF. The CDR3 DNA reads TGTGCCAGCCTGCGTTGGGACCAAGAGACCCAGTACTTC.

The J gene is TRBJ1-2, the V gene TRBV7-6; 8 nucleotides match TRBD1. The germline CDR1 and CDR2 sequences are SGHVS and FNYEAQ. The CDR3 consists of 15 residues. V dropped 3 bases and J dropped 2; count of bases not matched to a gene: 5. The CDR3 DNA reads TGTGCCAGCAGCTTGGGAGGACAGGGAAACTATGGCTACACCTTC. This gives the protein CASSLGGQGNYGYTF.

The chain carries TRBV6-1 and TRBJ1-1; tentative D call: TRBD1 (6 bases). Germline V gives CDR1 MNHNS, CDR2 SASEGT. Trimming removed 4 bases at V and 6 bases at J, with 18 bases between. The length of the CDR3 is 15 residues. The CDR3: CASSGSGGGHSEAFF. For the CDR3, the DNA is TGTGCCAGCAGTGGGTCCGGAGGGGGGCACTCTGAAGCTTTCTTT.

This rearrangement joins TRBV19 to TRBJ2-2; D perhaps matches TRBD2 (6 bases). This CDR3 is 13 amino acids long. Trimming stripped 6 bases from V and 4 bases from J, with 9 bases between. From germline, CDR1 is LNHDA and CDR2 SQIVND (reference sequence). The CDR3 is CASRGGVTGELFF. Written as DNA, the CDR3 is TGTGCCAGTAGAGGAGGGGTCACCGGGGAGCTGTTTTTT.

As to this clone: The sample holds other DNA sequences that translate to the same CDR3. This chain links TRBV5-1 with TRBJ1-6; TRBD1 matches 7 bases. The V gene's germline CDR1 is SGHRS and CDR2 YFSETQ. V lost 2 bases to trimming and J lost 8 bases; unmatched junction nucleotides: 13. There are 17 residues in the CDR3. CDR3 bases: TGCGCCAGCAGCTTAGCCCCCCGGACAGGCCCTCATTCACCCCTCCACTTT. Translated: CASSLAPRTGPHSPLHF.

This clone was counted a single time. This chain connects TRBV30 to TRBJ1-4, with 7 bases lining up with TRBD1. Germline lookup yields CDR1 GTSNPN and CDR2 SVGIG (reference sequence). This CDR3 region has 14 residues. J was trimmed by 8 bases and V by 3 bases; bases with no gene match: 9. The CDR3 sequence: CAWRQTGWDEKLFF. The CDR3, as DNA: TGTGCCTGGAGGCAGACAGGGTGGGACGAAAAACTGTTTTTT.

This chain joins TRBV4-3 and TRBJ2-3; a possible D gene is TRBD2 (7 bases). From germline, CDR1 is LGHNA and CDR2 YSLEER. The V end lost 2 bases, the J end lost 6 bases, and 12 bases lay between the germline ends. This CDR3 has 14 residues. The CDR3 loop is CASSQTEGGDTQYF. For the CDR3, the DNA is TGCGCCAGCAGCCAAACCGAGGGGGGGGATACGCAGTATTTT.

This chain connects TRBV6-6 to TRBJ1-6; the D gene is possibly TRBD1 (6 bases). Trimming took off 4 bases at V and 8 bases at J, with 15 bases between the two ends. Per germline, CDR1 MNHNY and CDR2 SVGAGI (reference sequence). There are 15 residues in the CDR3. CDR3 in DNA: TGTGCCAGCAGTTCCCTGGGGGGCGGGGATTCACCCCTCCACTTT. Translation gives CASSSLGGGDSPLHF.

V gene TRBV30 combines with J gene TRBJ1-4, with a weak D call TRBD1 (5 bases). Trimming removed 0 bases at V and 8 bases at J, with 22 bases between. Germline CDR1 is GTSNPN and CDR2 is SVGIG (reference sequence). The CDR3 consists of 17 residues. CDR3: CAWSVFYRGTGGEKLFF. The CDR3, as DNA: TGTGCCTGGAGTGTCTTCTATCGTGGGACCGGAGGGGAAAAACTGTTTTTT. The whole variable domain, remainder taken from reference TRBV30 and TRBJ1-4, is SQTIHQWPATLVQPVGSPLSLECTVEGTSNPNLYWYRQAAGRGLQLLFYSVGIGQISSEVPQNLSASRPQDRQFILSSKKLLLSDSGFYLCAWSVFYRGTGGEKLFFGSGTQLSVL.

The CDR3 region is CASSERDSNTEAFF. DNA for the CDR3: TGTGCCAGCAGTGAAAGGGACAGCAACACTGAAGCTTTCTTT. The chain uses TRBV6-1 and TRBJ1-1; 7 nucleotides align to TRBD1. CDR1 and CDR2 (germline): MNHNS, SASEGT. The CDR3 spans 14 residues. The trim removed 2 bases at V and 2 bases at J, leaving 2 bases unmatched.

This clone was detected only once. The chain recombines TRBV6-1 with TRBJ1-1, with 7 positions matching TRBD1. Trimming removed 3 bases from V and 1 base from J; junction bases left unmatched: 2. CDR1 and CDR2 (germline): MNHNS, SASEGT. CDR3 size: 14 residues. This chain's CDR3 is CASSEAGGNTEAFF. For the CDR3, the DNA is TGTGCCAGCAGTGAGGCAGGGGGGAACACTGAAGCTTTCTTT.

This clone was observed a single time. This chain links TRBV7-6 with TRBJ1-4; 11 bases map to TRBD1. With 4 bases clipped from V and 4 bases from J, the junction kept 5 bases outside the gene matches. Germline values: CDR1 SGHVS, CDR2 FNYEAQ. The CDR3 length is 16 residues. CDR3 amino acids: CASSSGQGVGNEKLFF. The CDR3 DNA sequence: TGTGCCAGCAGCTCGGGACAGGGGGTTGGTAATGAAAAACTGTTTTTT. Full variable domain (remainder filled in from reference TRBV7-6 and TRBJ1-4): GAGVSQSPRYKVTKRGQDVALRCDPISGHVSLYWYRQALGQGPEFLTYFNYEAQQDKSGLPNDRFSAERPEGSISTLTIQRTEQRDSAMYRCASSSGQGVGNEKLFFGSGTQLSVL.

This chain links TRBV6-1 with TRBJ1-4; D unresolved. This CDR3 is built from 13 residues. CDR1 and CDR2 from the germline V gene are MNHNS and SASEGT. V was clipped by 2 bases and J by 8 bases, with 9 bases between them. Here the CDR3 reads CASSESVREKLFF. CDR3 DNA sequence: TGTGCCAGCAGTGAATCAGTCAGGGAAAAACTGTTTTTT.

The V gene is TRBV7-8, the J gene TRBJ1-6; perhaps TRBD1 as D (5 bases). Trimming left V 2 bases short and J 3 bases short, with 8 bases between. Germline V CDR1 and CDR2: SGHVS, FQNEAQ. CDR3 length: 15 amino acids. The CDR3 reads CASSLLQGYNSPLHF. The CDR3 bases are TGTGCCAGCAGCTTATTGCAGGGCTATAATTCACCCCTCCACTTT.

The chain combines TRBV27 with TRBJ1-1; perhaps TRBD1 as D (6 bases). The CDR3 consists of 15 residues. With 5 bases removed from V and 6 bases from J, the gap between germline ends came to 19 bases. Germline CDR1 is MNHEY and CDR2 is SMNVEV (reference sequence). The CDR3 region has the DNA TGTGCCAGCAGTCCGATACAGGGTAATAGCGCTGAAGCTTTCTTT. Residues: CASSPIQGNSAEAFF.

The V and J genes are TRBV7-2 and TRBJ2-2, with D possibly TRBD1 on 5 matching bases. V lost 2 bases to trimming and J lost 6 bases, with 19 bases between them. CDR1 SGHTA and CDR2 FQGNSA come from the germline V gene. This CDR3 is 17 amino acids long. The CDR3 loop reads CASSLQPVQVVPGELFF. As DNA, the CDR3 is TGTGCCAGCAGCTTACAGCCTGTACAGGTGGTCCCCGGGGAGCTGTTTTTT.

The chain is built from TRBV6-1 and TRBJ2-7; D not resolved. The CDR3 extends over 11 amino acids. Germline V gene lookup returns CDR1 MNHNS and CDR2 SASEGT. V lost 1 base and J lost 7, with 5 bases in between. The CDR3 DNA is TGTGCCAGCAGTGAAGTTGGGGAGCAGTACTTC. It codes for CASSEVGEQYF.

This sequence joins TRBV25-1 and TRBJ1-5, with 10 bases aligning to TRBD1. CDR3 size: 14 residues. The V gene's germline CDR1 is MGHDK and CDR2 SYGVNS. V lost 6 bases and J lost 7; bases outside the gene matches: 6. CDR3 nucleotide sequence: TGTGCCAGCAGGGGGACAGGGGTCGGGCAGCCCCAGCATTTT. Amino acid sequence: CASRGTGVGQPQHF.

DNA for the CDR3: TGTGCCAGCAGCACGCGGGGGGGCGATTACAATGAGCAGTTCTTC. Residues: CASSTRGGDYNEQFF. The chain combines TRBV9 with TRBJ2-1; 9 nucleotides match TRBD2. Unmatched junction bases numbered 6, after V lost 4 bases and J lost 4 bases. CDR1 is SGDLS, CDR2 YYNGEE, per germline. The CDR3 is 15 amino acids.

The table lists this clone with a few counts. The J gene is TRBJ1-2, the V gene TRBV19; D is ambiguous. Trimming took 5 bases from V and 4 from J, leaving 17 bases between them. The germline gives CDR1 LNHDA, CDR2 SQIVND (reference sequence). The CDR3 is made up of 15 amino acids. CDR3 sequence reads: CASSPHSTVGYGYTF. CDR3 nucleotides: TGTGCCAGTAGTCCCCACAGTACGGTGGGCTATGGCTACACCTTC.